This TCR beta chain was documented in a study of T cells in Graves' hyperthyroidism and ophthalmopathy. Findings and caveats of the study: Through a model of 13 V-J features, ophthalmopathy was separated from stable hyperthyroidism.

Comment on this clonotype: The antigen is unknown. A much larger clonotype is one base distant, so this may be a read error.

Patients with uncontrolled infections, other autoimmune diseases, pregnancy or lactation were excluded. PBMCs came from about 10 ml fresh peripheral blood. The CDR3 has 14 residues. Between the trimmed V and J ends, which lost 3 bases and 10 bases, there was a span of 16 bases. TCR beta CDR3 region amplification was performed from RNA transcripts. The TCR CDR3 was amplified in a first-round RT-PCR using the HTBI primer set. A single record per CDR3 protein comes from TCRdb applying MiXCR to the multiplex PCR reads. The table lists about 99,000 distinct CDR3 sequences, around 50% of them singletons. The receptor's source is a man between 40 and 49 years old with Graves' hyperthyroidism. Sequencing was carried out using blood. The rearrangement uses TRBV12-3 or TRBV12-4 and TRBJ2-1; D tentatively fits TRBD1 or TRBD2 (5 bases each). The CDR3 is CASSFRDRVYEQFF. CDR3 sequence (DNA): TGTGCCAGCAGTTTTAGGGACCGAGTCTACGAGCAGTTCTTC.